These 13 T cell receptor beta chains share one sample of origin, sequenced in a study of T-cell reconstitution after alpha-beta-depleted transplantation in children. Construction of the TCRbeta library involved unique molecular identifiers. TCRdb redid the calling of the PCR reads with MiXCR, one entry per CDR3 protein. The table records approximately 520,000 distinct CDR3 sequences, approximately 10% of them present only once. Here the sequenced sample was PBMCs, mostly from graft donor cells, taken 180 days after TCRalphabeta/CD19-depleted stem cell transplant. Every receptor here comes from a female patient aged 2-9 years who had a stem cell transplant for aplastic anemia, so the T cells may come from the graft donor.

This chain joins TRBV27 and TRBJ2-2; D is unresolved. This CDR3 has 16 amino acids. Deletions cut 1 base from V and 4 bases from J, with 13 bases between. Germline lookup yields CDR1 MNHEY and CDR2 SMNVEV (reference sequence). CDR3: CASSLLETRLTGELFF. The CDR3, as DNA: TGTGCCAGCAGTTTATTGGAGACACGACTCACCGGGGAGCTGTTTTTT.

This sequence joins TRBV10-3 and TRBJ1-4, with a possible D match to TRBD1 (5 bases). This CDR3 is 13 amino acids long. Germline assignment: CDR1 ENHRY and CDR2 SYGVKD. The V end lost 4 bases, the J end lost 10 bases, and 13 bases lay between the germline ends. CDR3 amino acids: CAISGIDRRKLFF. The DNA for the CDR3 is TGTGCCATCAGTGGAATCGACAGAAGAAAACTGTTTTTT.

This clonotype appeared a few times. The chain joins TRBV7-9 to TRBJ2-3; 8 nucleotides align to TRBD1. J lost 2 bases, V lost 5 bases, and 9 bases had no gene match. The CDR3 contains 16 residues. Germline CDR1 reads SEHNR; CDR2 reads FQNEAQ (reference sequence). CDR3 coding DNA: TGTGCCAGCAGCCCCAACACAGGGGGTTCCACAGATACGCAGTATTTT. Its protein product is CASSPNTGGSTDTQYF.

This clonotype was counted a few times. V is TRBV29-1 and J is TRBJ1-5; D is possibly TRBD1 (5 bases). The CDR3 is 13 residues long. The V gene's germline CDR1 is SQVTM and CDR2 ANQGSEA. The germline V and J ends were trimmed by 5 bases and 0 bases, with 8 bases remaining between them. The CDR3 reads CSVRQNSNQPQHF. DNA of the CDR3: TGCAGCGTTCGACAGAATAGCAATCAGCCCCAGCATTTT. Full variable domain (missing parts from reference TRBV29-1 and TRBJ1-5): SAVISQKPSRDICQRGTSLTIQCQVDSQVTMMFWYRQQPGQSLTLIATANQGSEATYESGFVIDKFPISRPNLTFSTLTVSNMSPEDSSIYLCSVRQNSNQPQHFGDGTRLSIL.

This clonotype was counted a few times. Here the CDR3 reads CASSHFRGESGNTGELFF. CDR3 coding DNA: TGTGCCAGCAGCCACTTCAGGGGGGAAAGTGGGAACACCGGGGAGCTGTTTTTT. The chain uses TRBV7-8 and TRBJ2-2, with D perhaps matching TRBD1 (7 bases). Germline V gene lookup returns CDR1 SGHVS and CDR2 FQNEAQ. Between the trimmed V and J ends, which lost 5 bases and 1 base, there was a span of 20 bases. The CDR3 runs to 18 residues. Supplemented by reference TRBV7-8 and TRBJ2-2, the full variable domain reads GAGVSQSPRYKVAKRGQDVALRCDPISGHVSLFWYQQALGQGPEFLTYFQNEAQLDKSGLPSDRFFAERPEGSVSTLKIQRTQQEDSAVYLCASSHFRGESGNTGELFFGEGSRLTVL.

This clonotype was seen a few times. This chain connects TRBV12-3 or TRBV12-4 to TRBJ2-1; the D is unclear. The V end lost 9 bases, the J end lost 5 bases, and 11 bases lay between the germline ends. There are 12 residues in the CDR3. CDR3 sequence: CASLGDDNEQFF. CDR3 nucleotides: TGTGCCAGTCTAGGCGACGACAATGAGCAGTTCTTC.

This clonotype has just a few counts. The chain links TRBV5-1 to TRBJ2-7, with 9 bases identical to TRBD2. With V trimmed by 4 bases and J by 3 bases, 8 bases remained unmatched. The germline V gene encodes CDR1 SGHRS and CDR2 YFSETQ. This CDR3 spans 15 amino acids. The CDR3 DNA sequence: TGCGCCAGCAGCCCGGGACTAGCTTGGGGCTACGAGCAGTACTTC. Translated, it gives CASSPGLAWGYEQYF.

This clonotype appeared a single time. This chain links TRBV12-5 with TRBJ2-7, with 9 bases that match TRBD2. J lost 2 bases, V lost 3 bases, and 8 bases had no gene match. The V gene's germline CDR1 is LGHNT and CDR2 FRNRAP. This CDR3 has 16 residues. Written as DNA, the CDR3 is TGTGCTAGTGGTTTTTCCGGGCGGGAGGGCCCCTACGAGCAGTACGTC. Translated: CASGFSGREGPYEQYV.

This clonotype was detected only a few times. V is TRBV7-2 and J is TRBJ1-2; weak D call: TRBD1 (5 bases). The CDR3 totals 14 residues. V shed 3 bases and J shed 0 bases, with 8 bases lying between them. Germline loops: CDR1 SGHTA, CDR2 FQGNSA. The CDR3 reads CASSFGDANYGYTF. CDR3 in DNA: TGTGCCAGCAGCTTTGGGGACGCTAACTATGGCTACACCTTC.

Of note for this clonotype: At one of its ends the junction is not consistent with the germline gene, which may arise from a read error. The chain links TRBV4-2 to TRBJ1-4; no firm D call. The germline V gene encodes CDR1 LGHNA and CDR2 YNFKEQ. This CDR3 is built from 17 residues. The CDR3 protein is CAISLELLGATNEKLFF. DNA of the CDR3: TGTGCCATCAGCTTGGAGCTGCTCGGTGCAACTAATGAAAAACTGTTTTTT.

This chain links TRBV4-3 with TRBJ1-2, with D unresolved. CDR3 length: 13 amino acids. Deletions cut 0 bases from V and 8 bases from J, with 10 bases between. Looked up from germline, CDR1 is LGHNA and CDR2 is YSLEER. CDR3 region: CASSQDIISGYTF. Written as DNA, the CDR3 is TGCGCCAGCAGCCAAGACATTATATCGGGCTACACCTTC.

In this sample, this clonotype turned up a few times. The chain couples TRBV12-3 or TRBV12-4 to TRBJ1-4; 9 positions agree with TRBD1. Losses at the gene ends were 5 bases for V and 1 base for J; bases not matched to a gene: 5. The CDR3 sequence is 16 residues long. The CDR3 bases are TGTGCCAGCAGTAAAGGGACAGGGCTAACTAATGAAAAACTGTTTTTT. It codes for CASSKGTGLTNEKLFF.

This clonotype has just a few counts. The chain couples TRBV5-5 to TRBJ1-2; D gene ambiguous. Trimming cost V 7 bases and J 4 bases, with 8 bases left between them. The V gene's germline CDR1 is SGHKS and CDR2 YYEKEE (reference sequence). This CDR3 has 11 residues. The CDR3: CASARGYGYTF. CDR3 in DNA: TGTGCCAGCGCCAGAGGCTATGGCTACACCTTC.